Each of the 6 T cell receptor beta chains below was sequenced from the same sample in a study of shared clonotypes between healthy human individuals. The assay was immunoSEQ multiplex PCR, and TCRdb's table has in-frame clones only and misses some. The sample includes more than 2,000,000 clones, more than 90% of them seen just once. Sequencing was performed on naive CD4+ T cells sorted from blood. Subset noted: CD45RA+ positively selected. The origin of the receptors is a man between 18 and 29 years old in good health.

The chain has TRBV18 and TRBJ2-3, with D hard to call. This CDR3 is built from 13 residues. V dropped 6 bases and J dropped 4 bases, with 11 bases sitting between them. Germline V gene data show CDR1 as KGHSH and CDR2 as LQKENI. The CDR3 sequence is CASSFNVADTQYF. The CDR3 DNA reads TGTGCCAGCTCGTTCAATGTGGCAGATACGCAGTATTTT.

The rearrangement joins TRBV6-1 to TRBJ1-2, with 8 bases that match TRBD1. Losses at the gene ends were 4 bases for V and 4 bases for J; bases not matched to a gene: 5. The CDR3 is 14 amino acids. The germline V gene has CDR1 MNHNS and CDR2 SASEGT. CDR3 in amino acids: CASSVGTGGYGYTF. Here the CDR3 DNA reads TGTGCCAGCAGTGTAGGGACAGGTGGCTATGGCTACACCTTC.

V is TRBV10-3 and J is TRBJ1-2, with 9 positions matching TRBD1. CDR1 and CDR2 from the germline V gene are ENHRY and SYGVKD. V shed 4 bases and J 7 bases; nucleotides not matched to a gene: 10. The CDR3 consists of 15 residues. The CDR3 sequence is CAISADRGTLRGYTF. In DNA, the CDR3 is TGTGCCATCAGTGCAGACAGGGGGACGTTACGTGGCTACACCTTC.

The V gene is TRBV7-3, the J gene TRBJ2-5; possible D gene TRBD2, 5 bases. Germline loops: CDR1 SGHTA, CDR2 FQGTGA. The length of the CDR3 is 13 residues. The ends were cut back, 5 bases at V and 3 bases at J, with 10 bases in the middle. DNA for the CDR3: TGTGCCAGCAGCATCGGGATGAAAGAGACCCAGTACTTC. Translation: CASSIGMKETQYF.

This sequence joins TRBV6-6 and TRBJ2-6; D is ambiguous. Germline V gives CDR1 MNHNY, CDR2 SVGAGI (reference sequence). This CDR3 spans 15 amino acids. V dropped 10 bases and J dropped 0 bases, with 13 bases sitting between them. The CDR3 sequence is CAIQTPYSGANVLTF. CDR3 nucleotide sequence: TGTGCCATCCAGACTCCATACTCTGGGGCCAACGTCCTGACTTTC.

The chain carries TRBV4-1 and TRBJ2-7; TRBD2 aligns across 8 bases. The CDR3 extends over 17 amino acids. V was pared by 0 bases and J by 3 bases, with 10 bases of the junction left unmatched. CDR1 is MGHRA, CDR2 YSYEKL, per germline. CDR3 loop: CASSQDAYGSGNYEQYF. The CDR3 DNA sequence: TGCGCCAGCAGCCAAGACGCGTACGGTAGCGGGAACTACGAGCAGTACTTC.